This T cell receptor beta chain was recovered during a study of cytomegalovirus exposure and HLA in healthy donors. Points from the study as a whole: In a later analysis, V- and J-gene trimming of beta chains associated with a DCLRE1C missense variant, replicated independently.

Healthy donors of bone marrow made up the group. Primers for the PCR totalled 60 Vbeta and 13 Jbeta. Assay used: immunoSEQ multiplex PCR; TCRdb lists only in-frame clones, some missing. Of about 110,000 clones listed, 55% to 75% were seen once; the top ten hold around 4%. In the case of this clone: What it binds is unknown.

Material for sequencing was PBMCs. The clonotype was recovered from a man aged 25-45 years in good health and CMV-seropositive.

The CDR3: CATSRVGGQGDTEAFF. As DNA, the CDR3 is TGTGCCACCAGCAGAGTAGGGGGACAGGGAGACACTGAAGCTTTCTTT. The genes are TRBV15 and TRBJ1-1; TRBD1 agrees at 9 bases. CDR1 is LNHNV, CDR2 YYDKDF, per germline (reference sequence). J gave up 3 bases and V 1 base, and 6 bases lay outside the gene matches. The CDR3 sequence is 16 residues long.